Below, 21 T cell receptor beta chains from the same sample are listed, as sequenced in a study of blood T cells in healthy people across ages. Using a J-beta primer mix together with a sample-barcoded 5' primer, a second PCR was run for 7 to 11 cycles. TCRdb passed the 5' RACE reads through MiXCR, listing each CDR3 protein once. The data hold 1.5 million to 2 million distinct CDR3 sequences, with under 30% observed a single time. Specimen: blood. The receptors derive from a woman in her 30s in good health.

In the case of this clonotype: Given a much more abundant clone one base away, this may be a read error. DNA of the CDR3: TGCAGCGCGAGGTGGGGACAGAACTATGACTACACCTTC. Translated, it gives CSARWGQNYDYTF. The chain uses TRBV29-1 and TRBJ1-2; TRBD1 matches at 7 bases. The CDR3 is made up of 13 amino acids. CDR1 is SQVTM and CDR2 is ANQGSEA in the germline V gene.

This chain uses TRBV7-2 with TRBJ2-2, with D possibly being TRBD1 (5 bases). The CDR3 has 14 amino acids. CDR1 and CDR2 (germline): SGHTA, FQGNSA. The V and J ends lost 3 bases and 4 bases respectively, with 9 bases between them. The CDR3 DNA is TGTGCCAGCAGCTTTGCAGGGCTCACCGGGGAGCTGTTTTTT. Translation: CASSFAGLTGELFF.

At least ten counts were recorded for this clonotype. This chain uses TRBV7-3 with TRBJ2-1, with TRBD1 matching 10 bases. After removal of 5 bases from V and 4 bases from J, the junction contained 5 bases not matched to a gene. The CDR3 contains 15 residues. Germline values: CDR1 SGHTA, CDR2 FQGTGA. The CDR3 loop reads CASSRGQGDYNEQFF. The DNA of the CDR3 is TGTGCCAGCAGCCGCGGACAGGGGGATTACAATGAGCAGTTCTTC.

Remarks on this clonotype: The germline gene is not matched at one end of the junction; a read error may be the cause. The gene calls are TRBV12-3 or TRBV12-4 and TRBJ2-3; 11 nucleotides agree with TRBD2. This CDR3 is built from 16 residues. DNA for the CDR3: TGTGCCAGCAGAAAGATAGCGGGGGGGGTCACAGATGCGCAGTATTTT. Translated: CASRKIAGGVTDAQYF.

The table lists this clonotype with a few counts. The chain links TRBV20-1 to TRBJ2-3; D possibly uses TRBD1 or TRBD2 (5 bases each). The germline V and J ends were trimmed by 6 bases and 9 bases, with 22 bases remaining between them. From germline, CDR1 is DFQATT and CDR2 SNEGSKA (reference sequence). CDR3 size: 14 residues. CDR3 in DNA: TGCAGTGCGACTTTTAGGGCGGTATGGGACACGCAGTATTTT. Its protein product is CSATFRAVWDTQYF.

This chain uses TRBV5-1 with TRBJ2-2; the D is unclear. Trimming took off 0 bases at V and 9 bases at J, with 3 bases between the two ends. This CDR3 is built from 11 residues. Germline-derived CDR1 and CDR2 are SGHRS and YFSETQ. CDR3 in amino acids: CASSLDWELFF. CDR3 nucleotides: TGCGCCAGCAGCTTGGATTGGGAGCTGTTTTTT.

V is TRBV5-6 and J is TRBJ1-2; the D gene is possibly TRBD1 (6 bases). Per the germline V gene, CDR1 is SGHDT and CDR2 is YYEEEE. The CDR3 length is 14 residues. Trimming pared 5 bases from V and 4 bases from J, leaving 15 bases between. CDR3 coding DNA: TGTGCCAGCAGGTCGAGGGGGGCCTCCTATGGCTACACCTTC. It codes for CASRSRGASYGYTF.

This clonotype has at least ten counts. V usage is TRBV7-2 and J usage is TRBJ2-5; possible D gene TRBD2, 6 bases. Germline V gene lookup returns CDR1 SGHTA and CDR2 FQGNSA. The CDR3 length is 14 residues. V was shortened by 2 bases and J by 10 bases, with 17 bases between the two germline ends. CDR3 coding DNA: TGTGCCAGCAGCTTACCCTACCTAGCGATCGGCCAGTACTTC. It specifies CASSLPYLAIGQYF.

This clonotype was counted only a few times. V and J are TRBV6-4 and TRBJ2-1; weak D call: TRBD2 (6 bases). The CDR3 spans 14 residues. The V end lost 4 bases, the J end lost 5 bases, and 12 bases lay between the germline ends. Germline V gene data show CDR1 as MRHNA and CDR2 as SNTAGT. The chain's CDR3 is CASSGGVRNNEQFF. The CDR3 DNA is TGTGCCAGCAGTGGGGGGGTGAGGAACAATGAGCAGTTCTTC.

This clonotype was seen a handful of times. V is TRBV21-1 and J is TRBJ2-1; TRBD2 was called by the table and not checked on the DNA. TRBV21-1 is a documented pseudogene. The CDR3 runs 16 residues. CDR3 protein: CASSGPRGASYNEQFF. The CDR3 DNA reads as TGTGCCAGCAGCGGGCCGCGGGGGGCATCCTACAATGAGCAGTTCTTC.

V gene TRBV2 combines with J gene TRBJ2-4, with D possibly being TRBD2 (5 bases). This CDR3 is 15 amino acids long. The germline CDR1 and CDR2 sequences are SNHLY and FYNNEI. The V gene lost 2 bases and the J gene lost 1 base, with 9 bases spanning the gap. The CDR3 DNA reads TGTGCCAGCAGTGAACTTAGAGGGGCCAAAAACATTCAGTACTTC. Its translation is CASSELRGAKNIQYF.

The chain carries TRBV28 and TRBJ2-1, with 8 bases identical to TRBD1. The CDR3 loop spans 12 amino acids. Germline V gene sequence: CDR1 MDHEN, CDR2 SYDVKM. Unmatched junction bases numbered 2, after V lost 3 bases and J lost 10 bases. In DNA, the CDR3 is TGTGCCAGCAGTTTGGACAGGGTGGAGCAGTTCTTC. It codes for CASSLDRVEQFF.

Many counts were recorded for this clonotype. The V gene is TRBV12-3 or TRBV12-4, the J gene TRBJ2-7; no reliable D call. This CDR3 contains 14 residues. The V and J ends lost 3 bases and 2 bases respectively, with 11 bases between them. The CDR3, as DNA: TGTGCCAGCAGTTTTGGTCCATCCCCCTACGAGCAGTACTTC. Its protein is CASSFGPSPYEQYF.

This clonotype was found a few times. The genes are TRBV3-1 and TRBJ1-1; D is ambiguous. CDR3 length: 15 residues. The V end was cut by 6 bases, the J end by 1 base, with 15 bases between. Germline CDR1 reads LGHDT; CDR2 reads YNNKEL (reference sequence). The CDR3 here is CASSSGNWANTEAFF. For the CDR3, the DNA is TGTGCCAGCAGTTCGGGGAACTGGGCGAACACTGAAGCTTTCTTT.

This clonotype came up many times. The chain carries TRBV3-1 and TRBJ2-7, with 12 bases aligning to TRBD2. J gave up 2 bases and V 7 bases, and 9 bases lay outside the gene matches. The germline V gene has CDR1 LGHDT and CDR2 YNNKEL (reference sequence). This CDR3 region has 16 residues. CDR3 sequence: CASTRLAGGNPYEQYF. The CDR3 coding sequence is TGTGCCAGCACCCGGCTAGCGGGAGGGAATCCCTACGAGCAGTACTTC.

This clonotype has only a few counts. The chain has TRBV9 and TRBJ1-2; D unresolved. CDR3 length: 15 amino acids. Germline CDR1 is SGDLS and CDR2 is YYNGEE. V gave up 3 bases and J gave up 3 bases, with 15 bases separating them. CDR3 in DNA: TGTGCCAGCAGCGGGCGAACAGACCGTCACTATGGCTACACCTTC. Its translation: CASSGRTDRHYGYTF.

This chain links TRBV4-3 with TRBJ1-2; TRBD1 might be the D (5 bases). The CDR3 sequence is 14 residues long. CDR1 is LGHNA and CDR2 is YSLEER in the germline V gene. Trimming left V 1 base short and J 3 bases short, with 9 bases between. In nucleotides, the CDR3 is TGCGCCAGCAGCCAAGGACAGACGGACTATGGCTACACCTTC. It translates to CASSQGQTDYGYTF.

This clonotype was seen a handful of times. This chain uses TRBV12-3 or TRBV12-4 with TRBJ2-7; possible D gene TRBD2, 6 bases. The length of the CDR3 is 13 residues. V lost 8 bases to trimming and J lost 7 bases, with 18 bases between them. CDR3 bases: TGTGCCAGCGGCACCACTAGCCGGTGGGAGCAGTACTTC. This sequence encodes CASGTTSRWEQYF.

This clonotype was seen at least ten times. J is TRBJ2-5 and V is TRBV4-3; D not certain. The V end was cut by 1 base, the J end by 5 bases, with 11 bases between. Germline V gene sequence: CDR1 LGHNA, CDR2 YSLEER. CDR3 length: 14 residues. The CDR3 here is CASSQGANMETQYF. CDR3 bases: TGCGCCAGCAGCCAAGGGGCTAACATGGAGACCCAGTACTTC.

This clonotype was seen at least ten times. This rearrangement joins TRBV20-1 to TRBJ1-2; D gene uncertain. The CDR3 covers 12 residues. V lost 3 bases, J lost 3 bases, and 8 bases lay in between. CDR1 and CDR2 from the germline V gene are DFQATT and SNEGSKA (reference sequence). The CDR3 bases are TGCAGTGCTAGGCGGACTGACTATGGCTACACCTTC. As protein: CSARRTDYGYTF.

V is TRBV6-5 and J is TRBJ2-5; no clear D. The CDR3 runs 12 residues. Germline assignment: CDR1 MNHEY and CDR2 SVGAGI. V gave up 7 bases and J gave up 3 bases, with 9 bases separating them. CDR3 amino acids: CASKYGKETQYF. The CDR3 DNA reads as TGTGCCAGCAAATATGGTAAAGAGACCCAGTACTTC.